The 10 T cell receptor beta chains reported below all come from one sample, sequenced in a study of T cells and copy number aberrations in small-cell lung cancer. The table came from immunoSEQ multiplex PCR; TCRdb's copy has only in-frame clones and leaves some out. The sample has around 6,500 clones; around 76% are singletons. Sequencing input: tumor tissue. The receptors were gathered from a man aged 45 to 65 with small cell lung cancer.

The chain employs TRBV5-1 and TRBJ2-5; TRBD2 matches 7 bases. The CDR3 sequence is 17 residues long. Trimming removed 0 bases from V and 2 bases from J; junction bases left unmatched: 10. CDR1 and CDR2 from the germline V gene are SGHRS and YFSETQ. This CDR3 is CASSLGRGLGGQETQYF. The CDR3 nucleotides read TGCGCCAGCAGCTTGGGTCGCGGATTGGGAGGGCAAGAGACCCAGTACTTC. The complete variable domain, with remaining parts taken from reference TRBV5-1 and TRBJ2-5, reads KAGVTQTPRYLIKTRGQQVTLSCSPISGHRSVSWYQQTPGQGLQFLFEYFSETQRNKGNFPGRFSGRQFSNSRSEMNVSTLELGDSALYLCASSLGRGLGGQETQYFGPGTRLLVL.

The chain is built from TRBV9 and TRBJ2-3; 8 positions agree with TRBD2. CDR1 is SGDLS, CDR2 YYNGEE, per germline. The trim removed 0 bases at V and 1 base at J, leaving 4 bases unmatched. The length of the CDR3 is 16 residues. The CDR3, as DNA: TGTGCCAGCAGCGTAGACTTGCGGGGGGGCACAGATACGCAGTATTTT. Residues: CASSVDLRGGTDTQYF.

CDR3 DNA sequence: TGTGCCAGCAGCCCATCGGGAGGGCCAGATACGCAGTATTTT. The encoded protein is CASSPSGGPDTQYF. The V and J genes are TRBV21-1 and TRBJ2-3; whether TRBD2, the table's D call, matches the DNA was not checked. TRBV21-1 has pseudogene status. CDR3 length equals 14 residues.

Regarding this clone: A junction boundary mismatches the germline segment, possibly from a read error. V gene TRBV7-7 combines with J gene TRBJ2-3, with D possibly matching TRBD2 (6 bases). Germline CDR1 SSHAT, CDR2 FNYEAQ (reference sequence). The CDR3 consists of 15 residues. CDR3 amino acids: CASSLGSGRTDTQYF. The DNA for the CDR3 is TGTGCTAGCAGCTTAGGTAGCGGCCGCACAGATACGCAGTATTTT. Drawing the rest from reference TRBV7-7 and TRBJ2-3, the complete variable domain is GAGVSQSPRYKVTKRGQDVTLRCDPISSHATLYWYQQALGQGPEFLTYFNYEAQPDKSGLPSDRFSAERPEGSISTLTIQRTEQRDSAMYRCASSLGSGRTDTQYFGPGTRLTVL.

CDR3 coding DNA: TGTGCCAGCAGCTTAACCCGGAGGGATGAGCAGTTCTTC. This codes for CASSLTRRDEQFF. The chain has TRBV11-2 and TRBJ2-1; a possible D gene is TRBD2 (6 bases). Germline V CDR1 and CDR2: SGHAT, FQNNGV. V was pared by 2 bases and J by 8 bases, with 10 bases between. This CDR3 has 13 residues.

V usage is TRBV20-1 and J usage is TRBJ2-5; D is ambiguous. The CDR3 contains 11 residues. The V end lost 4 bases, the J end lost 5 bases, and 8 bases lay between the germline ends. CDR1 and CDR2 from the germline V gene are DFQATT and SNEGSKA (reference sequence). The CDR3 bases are TGCAGTGCTACGAACACGGAGACCCAGTACTTC. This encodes CSATNTETQYF.

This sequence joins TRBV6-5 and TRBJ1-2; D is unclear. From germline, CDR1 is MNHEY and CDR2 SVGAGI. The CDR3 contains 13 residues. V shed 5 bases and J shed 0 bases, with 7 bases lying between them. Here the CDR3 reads CASSPSANYGYTF. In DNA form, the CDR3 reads TGTGCCAGCAGTCCCAGTGCTAACTATGGCTACACCTTC.

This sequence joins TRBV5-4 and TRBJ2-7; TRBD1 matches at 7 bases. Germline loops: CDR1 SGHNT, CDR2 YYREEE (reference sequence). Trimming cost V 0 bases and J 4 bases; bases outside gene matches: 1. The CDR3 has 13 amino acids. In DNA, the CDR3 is TGTGCCAGCAGCTTGGACAGGGGATACGAGCAGTACTTC. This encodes CASSLDRGYEQYF.

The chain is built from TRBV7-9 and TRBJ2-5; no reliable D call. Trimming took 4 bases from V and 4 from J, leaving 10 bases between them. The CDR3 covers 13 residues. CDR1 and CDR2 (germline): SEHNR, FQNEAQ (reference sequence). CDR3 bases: TGTGCCAGCAGCTCCGGCACTGTAGAGACCCAGTACTTC. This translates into CASSSGTVETQYF.

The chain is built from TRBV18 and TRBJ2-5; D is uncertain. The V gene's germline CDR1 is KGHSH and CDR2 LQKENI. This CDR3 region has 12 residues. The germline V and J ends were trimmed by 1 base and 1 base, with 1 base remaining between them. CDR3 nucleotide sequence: TGTGCCAGCTCACCACGCCAAGAGACCCAGTACTTC. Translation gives CASSPRQETQYF. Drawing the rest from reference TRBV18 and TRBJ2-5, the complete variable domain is NAGVMQNPRHLVRRRGQEARLRCSPMKGHSHVYWYRQLPEEGLKFMVYLQKENIIDESGMPKERFSAEFPKEGPSILRIQQVVRGDSAAYFCASSPRQETQYFGPGTRLLVL.